The 18 T cell receptor beta chains in this list originate from one sample, sequenced in a study of shared clonotypes between healthy human individuals (TCRdb year 2020). Library creation used the immunoSEQ multiplex PCR assay. As stored in TCRdb, this immuneACCESS dataset retains in-frame rearrangements with V and J assigned. A fraction of the clones does not appear; measured against another copy, unresolved V genes explain less than half of the discrepancy, and the remainder lacks a known reason. The sample table holds 1,400,000 or so clones, of which about 98.5% were seen once. The biggest ten clones account for 0.36% of the sample. What was sequenced was naive CD4+ T cells sorted from blood. The cell subset or site label, as the study defines it: CD45RA+ positively selected. The source of these receptors is a man aged 25 to 40 in good health.

The genes are TRBV29-1 and TRBJ2-4; 7 bases are shared with TRBD1. The CDR3 covers 13 residues. CDR1 and CDR2 (germline): SQVTM, ANQGSEA. V trimming: 6 bases; J trimming: 6 bases; junction bases outside the gene matches: 8. The CDR3 is CSVAGTDTNIQYF. The CDR3 bases are TGCAGCGTCGCCGGGACAGATACAAACATTCAGTACTTC.

This chain joins TRBV29-1 and TRBJ2-3, with D hard to call. This CDR3 is 13 amino acids long. The V gene's germline CDR1 is SQVTM and CDR2 ANQGSEA. Trimming removed 4 bases at V and 2 bases at J, with 10 bases between. The CDR3 reads CSVATTSTDTQYF. In nucleotides, the CDR3 is TGCAGCGTTGCGACCACCTCCACAGATACGCAGTATTTT.

This clone was counted once. The chain employs TRBV15 and TRBJ2-1; D unresolved. The CDR3 extends over 12 amino acids. Deletions cut 3 bases from V and 5 bases from J, with 5 bases between. The germline CDR1 and CDR2 sequences are LNHNV and YYDKDF (reference sequence). The CDR3 spells CATSSFHNEQFF. The DNA for the CDR3 is TGTGCCACCAGCAGCTTCCACAATGAGCAGTTCTTC.

V is TRBV25-1 and J is TRBJ2-3; 9 positions match TRBD1. Germline V gene data show CDR1 as MGHDK and CDR2 as SYGVNS. The CDR3 sequence is 18 residues long. After removal of 4 bases from V and 2 bases from J, the junction contained 13 bases not matched to a gene. The chain's CDR3 is CASSGAPIDRGNTDTQYF. The DNA of the CDR3 is TGTGCCAGCAGTGGAGCACCTATAGACAGGGGGAACACAGATACGCAGTATTTT.

The chain combines TRBV6-1 with TRBJ2-7; 7 positions agree with TRBD1. The germline gives CDR1 MNHNS, CDR2 SASEGT. CDR3 length: 13 amino acids. After removal of 6 bases from V and 2 bases from J, the junction contained 4 bases not matched to a gene. The CDR3 is CASRATGTYEQYF. In nucleotides, the CDR3 is TGTGCCAGCAGAGCGACAGGGACCTACGAGCAGTACTTC.

V usage is TRBV18 and J usage is TRBJ2-2; 8 nucleotides agree with TRBD1. J gave up 6 bases and V 4 bases, and 4 bases lay outside the gene matches. Looked up from germline, CDR1 is KGHSH and CDR2 is LQKENI. The CDR3 loop spans 14 amino acids. For the CDR3, the DNA is TGTGCCAGCTCACTGGGACAGGTCGCCGGGGAGCTGTTTTTT. Protein sequence: CASSLGQVAGELFF.

This clone was picked up one time. The V and J genes are TRBV2 and TRBJ2-5, with TRBD1 identical over 8 bases. This CDR3 has 16 amino acids. V lost 5 bases, J lost 1 base, and 9 bases stayed unmatched. CDR1 and CDR2 from the germline V gene are SNHLY and FYNNEI. CDR3 nucleotides: TGTGCCAGCAGTTACGCCTTGGACAGGGTCCAAGAGACCCAGTACTTC. Protein: CASSYALDRVQETQYF. Based on the CDR3 plus reference TRBV2 and TRBJ2-5, the full variable domain is EPEVTQTPSHQVTQMGQEVILRCVPISNHLYFYWYRQILGQKVEFLVSFYNNEISEKSEIFDDQFSVERPDGSNFTLKIRSTKLEDSAMYFCASSYALDRVQETQYFGPGTRLLVL.

The rearrangement links TRBV12-5 to TRBJ1-1; maybe TRBD1 (6 bases). V shed 4 bases and J shed 8 bases, with 26 bases lying between them. Germline loops: CDR1 LGHNT, CDR2 FRNRAP. This CDR3 region has 17 residues. CDR3 DNA: TGTGCTAGTGGTTCTGCCGGGGGCTCGTTAGGGATTCGGGAAGCTTTCTTT. Translated, it gives CASGSAGGSLGIREAFF.

The genes are TRBV6-6 and TRBJ2-1; 9 bases align to TRBD2. V dropped 7 bases and J dropped 7; count of bases not matched to a gene: 11. The CDR3 runs to 15 residues. Per germline, CDR1 MNHNY and CDR2 SVGAGI (reference sequence). Written as DNA, the CDR3 is TGTGCCAGCACCGACGGGGTAGCGGGAGCTAATGAGCAGTTCTTC. Its protein is CASTDGVAGANEQFF.

J is TRBJ1-5 and V is TRBV10-3, with TRBD1 matching over 9 bases. CDR3 length: 15 residues. CDR1 and CDR2 (germline): ENHRY, SYGVKD. Trimming took 4 bases from V and 5 from J; bases not matched to a gene: 6. CDR3 coding DNA: TGTGCCATCAGTGCCCTAGGACAGGGGTATCAGCCCCAGCATTTT. The encoded protein is CAISALGQGYQPQHF.

This chain links TRBV6-6 with TRBJ2-2; no clear D. The CDR3 extends over 14 amino acids. Germline CDR1 reads MNHNY; CDR2 reads SVGAGI (reference sequence). V was trimmed by 0 bases and J by 5 bases, leaving 7 bases between them. As DNA, the CDR3 is TGTGCCAGCAGTTACTCCCATTTAACCGGGGAGCTGTTTTTT. This sequence encodes CASSYSHLTGELFF.

This sequence joins TRBV6-5 and TRBJ1-2, with D possibly matching TRBD1 (5 bases). V was clipped by 5 bases and J by 2 bases, with 15 bases between them. CDR1 is MNHEY and CDR2 is SVGAGI in the germline V gene. The CDR3 is 15 amino acids. CDR3 protein: CASSPGGSTNYGYTF. CDR3 bases: TGTGCCAGCAGTCCCGGGGGATCTACGAACTATGGCTACACCTTC.

The chain employs TRBV11-1 and TRBJ2-1; 10 bases match TRBD2. Per the germline V gene, CDR1 is SGHAT and CDR2 is FQDESV (reference sequence). The CDR3 is 18 residues long. The trim removed 5 bases at V and 7 bases at J, leaving 17 bases unmatched. CDR3 amino acids: CASSRKVLAGVDTNEQFF. In DNA form, the CDR3 reads TGTGCCAGCAGCCGAAAGGTCCTAGCGGGAGTCGACACAAATGAGCAGTTCTTC.

A single count supports this clone. The identical CDR3 is also encoded by other nucleotide sequences in the sample. The chain is built from TRBV5-4 and TRBJ2-7; maybe TRBD2 (6 bases). Germline CDR1 SGHNT, CDR2 YYREEE (reference sequence). The CDR3 sequence is 13 residues long. Trimming took 4 bases from V and 5 from J, leaving 13 bases between them. The CDR3 here is CASSLTGGDEQYF. The CDR3 DNA reads TGTGCCAGCAGCCTGACCGGCGGGGACGAGCAGTACTTC. Full variable domain (outside the CDR3, taken from reference TRBV5-4 and TRBJ2-7): ETGVTQSPTHLIKTRGQQVTLRCSSQSGHNTVSWYQQALGQGPQFIFQYYREEENGRGNFPPRFSGLQFPNYSSELNVNALELDDSALYLCASSLTGGDEQYFGPGTRLTVT.

This chain uses TRBV14 with TRBJ2-7, with a weak D call TRBD2 (5 bases). Trimming cost V 1 base and J 9 bases, with 10 bases left between them. Germline V gene sequence: CDR1 SGHDN, CDR2 FVKESK. This CDR3 is 12 amino acids long. The CDR3 nucleotides are TGTGCCAGCAGCCAAGCAGCGGAGAGGCAGTACTTC. As protein: CASSQAAERQYF.

This chain connects TRBV27 to TRBJ1-2, with TRBD1 identical over 9 bases. The junction had 7 bases not matched to a gene; V was cut back by 6 bases and J by 5 bases. The CDR3 spans 14 residues. Germline CDR1 MNHEY, CDR2 SMNVEV (reference sequence). The CDR3 loop reads CASRRTGGQYGYTF. CDR3 DNA: TGTGCCAGCAGGAGAACAGGGGGCCAGTATGGCTACACCTTC.

This rearrangement joins TRBV11-2 to TRBJ2-1, with D unclear. The CDR3 extends over 13 amino acids. Germline assignment: CDR1 SGHAT and CDR2 FQNNGV. V was clipped by 1 base and J by 7 bases, with 8 bases between them. CDR3 DNA sequence: TGTGCCAGCAGCTTAGTGGAAGGGAATGAGCAGTTCTTC. Translation gives CASSLVEGNEQFF.

This clone was picked up one time. V gene TRBV19 combines with J gene TRBJ2-2, with D unresolved. Germline V lookup: CDR1 LNHDA, CDR2 SQIVND (reference sequence). This CDR3 is built from 14 residues. V was cut by 5 bases and J by 5 bases, with 12 bases left in between. In DNA form, the CDR3 reads TGTGCCAGTAGTCCCTCTCTGGGGACCGGGGAGCTGTTTTTT. It translates to CASSPSLGTGELFF.